This paragraph reports one T cell receptor (beta chain). In the source study's methods: For nucleated cells, counts were estimated from reference gene primer amplification. The table came from immunoSEQ multiplex PCR; TCRdb's copy has only in-frame clones and leaves some out. From that table come the V and J calls and clone size; the DNA was used to work out D and trimming. The sample yields some 45,000 clones, around 91% seen once. The source of the sample is a study of blood T cell repertoires in COVID-19. On the study more broadly: COVID-19 samples from acute and convalescent phases originated in the United States, Italy and Spain. T cells, B-cell-depleted T cells, or PBMCs provided the cDNA or gDNA that served as material.

The CDR3 runs to 16 residues. J lost 5 bases, V lost 3 bases, and 5 bases had no gene match. In germline, CDR1 is SGHRS, CDR2 YFSETQ. The source material was peripheral blood. J is TRBJ2-1 and V is TRBV5-1; TRBD2 agrees at 13 bases. This clonotype originated in a man aged 50-59 years with active COVID-19. CDR3 bases: TGCGCCAGCAGCTGGACTAGCGGGAGTCTGAACAATGAGCAGTTCTTC. Its protein is CASSWTSGSLNNEQFF.